A selection of T cell receptor beta chains follows, all from one sample in a study of shared clonotypes between healthy human individuals. Clones were sequenced by immunoSEQ multiplex PCR, and TCRdb holds only the in-frame ones, with some missing. Here the sample spans about 2.3 million clones, 85% to 95% being singletons. Sequenced: naive CD4+ T cells from PBMCs. Every receptor here comes from a man aged 18 to 30 in good health. Some clones in this sample may be carry-over from other donors' samples. The conserved cysteine and the conserved F or W are not part of the CDR3 here. The order of the fields is clone size, J gene, V gene, CDR3 protein. Not all rows give a size; the values are once, few, many and, for expanded clones, a class.

clone size: -; J gene: TRBJ2-2; V gene: TRBV9; CDR3 protein: ASQDLNTGELF
clone size: -; J gene: TRBJ2-7; V gene: TRBV28; CDR3 protein: ASSLDPGHFYEQY
clone size: -; J gene: TRBJ1-1; V gene: TRBV5-1; CDR3 protein: ASSSVEPHTEAF
clone size: -; J gene: TRBJ2-7; V gene: TRBV29-1; CDR3 protein: SVEGLNYEQY
clone size: -; J gene: TRBJ2-1; V gene: TRBV7-3; CDR3 protein: ASSLGEYNEQF
clone size: -; J gene: TRBJ2-7; V gene: TRBV11-2; CDR3 protein: ASSVTSGSPNEQY
clone size: -; J gene: TRBJ2-2; V gene: TRBV7-9; CDR3 protein: ASNQGTGGAAGELF
clone size: -; J gene: TRBJ1-2; V gene: TRBV7-2; CDR3 protein: ASSLATGVGGYT
clone size: -; J gene: TRBJ2-6; V gene: TRBV7-3; CDR3 protein: ASSLRAGSGANVLT
clone size: -; J gene: TRBJ1-2; V gene: TRBV9; CDR3 protein: ASSGGTVPYGYT
clone size: -; J gene: TRBJ1-1; V gene: TRBV9; CDR3 protein: ASSVDGGTYTEAF
clone size: -; J gene: TRBJ1-5; V gene: TRBV5-1; CDR3 protein: ASSLDGPQTQPQH
clone size: -; J gene: TRBJ2-7; V gene: TRBV5-4; CDR3 protein: ASSPTGAAYEQY
clone size: -; J gene: TRBJ2-2; V gene: TRBV2; CDR3 protein: ASSPLGGFTGELF
clone size: once; J gene: TRBJ1-1; V gene: TRBV28; CDR3 protein: ASSFRNTEAF
clone size: -; J gene: TRBJ2-1; V gene: TRBV28; CDR3 protein: ASSTGGSGRNEQF
clone size: -; J gene: TRBJ1-5; V gene: TRBV9; CDR3 protein: ASSADSYNQPQH
clone size: -; J gene: TRBJ2-1; V gene: TRBV10-3; CDR3 protein: AISGVVNEQF
clone size: -; J gene: TRBJ2-2; V gene: TRBV12-5; CDR3 protein: ASGLRLMGDRGFTGELF
clone size: -; J gene: TRBJ2-7; V gene: TRBV7-8; CDR3 protein: ATLTEGAFDEQY
clone size: -; J gene: TRBJ2-7; V gene: TRBV5-1; CDR3 protein: ASSWGGQVYEQY
clone size: -; J gene: TRBJ2-3; V gene: TRBV5-1; CDR3 protein: ASSLVPSGSGGTDTQY
clone size: -; J gene: TRBJ2-2; V gene: TRBV28; CDR3 protein: ASSSQGGRAAAGELF
clone size: -; J gene: TRBJ2-7; V gene: TRBV10-2; CDR3 protein: ATSVAGATYEQY
clone size: once; J gene: TRBJ2-1; V gene: TRBV5-4; CDR3 protein: ATSRTSDSYNEQF
clone size: -; J gene: TRBJ2-5; V gene: TRBV28; CDR3 protein: ASMTGAETQY
clone size: -; J gene: TRBJ1-5; V gene: TRBV28; CDR3 protein: ASRSMVSWH
clone size: -; J gene: TRBJ2-7; V gene: TRBV7-9; CDR3 protein: ASRDPGQGTYEQY
clone size: -; J gene: TRBJ1-2; V gene: TRBV30; CDR3 protein: AWSGQGVGYGYT
clone size: -; J gene: TRBJ1-1; V gene: TRBV7-3; CDR3 protein: ASSLAGTEAF
clone size: once; J gene: TRBJ2-5; V gene: TRBV4-1; CDR3 protein: ASSQDLSQTQY